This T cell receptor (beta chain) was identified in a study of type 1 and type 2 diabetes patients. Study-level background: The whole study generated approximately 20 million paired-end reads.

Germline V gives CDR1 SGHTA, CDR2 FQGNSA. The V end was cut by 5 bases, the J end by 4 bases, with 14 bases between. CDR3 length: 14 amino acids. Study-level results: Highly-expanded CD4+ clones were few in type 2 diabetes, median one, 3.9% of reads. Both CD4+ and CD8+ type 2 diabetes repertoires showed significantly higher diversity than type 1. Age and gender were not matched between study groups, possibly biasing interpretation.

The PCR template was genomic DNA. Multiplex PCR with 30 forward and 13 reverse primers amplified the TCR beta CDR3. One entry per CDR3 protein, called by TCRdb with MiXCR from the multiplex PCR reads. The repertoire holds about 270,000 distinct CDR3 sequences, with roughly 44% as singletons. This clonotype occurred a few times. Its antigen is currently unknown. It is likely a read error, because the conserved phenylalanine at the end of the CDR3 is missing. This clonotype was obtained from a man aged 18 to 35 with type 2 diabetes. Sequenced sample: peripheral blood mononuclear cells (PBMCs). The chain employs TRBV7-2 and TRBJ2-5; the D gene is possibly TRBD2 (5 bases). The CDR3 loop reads CASSPRPGLETQYL. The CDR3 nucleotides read TGTGCCAGCAGCCCCAGGCCGGGGTTAGAGACCCAGTACCTC.